This TCR beta chain appears in the sequencing data of a study of cytomegalovirus exposure and HLA in healthy donors. General study points: HLA alleles showed associations with 16,951 TCR beta sequences in a later analysis, at a 0.05 false discovery rate. Several of the most significant clusters appeared linked to common viral pathogens, based on a later analysis.

This CDR3 spans 15 amino acids. Germline V gene lookup returns CDR1 SNHLY and CDR2 FYNNEI. Trimming removed 7 bases at V and 0 bases at J, with 13 bases between. Researchers ran the PCR with 60 Vbeta and 13 Jbeta primers. Libraries were prepared by immunoSEQ multiplex PCR; TCRdb keeps only in-frame clonotypes and omits some of them. There are about 140,000 clones in the sample; about 78% occur only once, and about 6.5% lies in the top ten. Note on this clone: Antigen specificity is unknown.

The source material was PBMCs. The chain links TRBV2 to TRBJ2-4, with D perhaps matching TRBD2 (6 bases). The sequence came from a man aged 35-49 years in good health and CMV-seropositive. CDR3 residues: CASKERVVAKNIQYF. CDR3 coding DNA: TGTGCCAGCAAGGAGCGGGTTGTAGCCAAAAACATTCAGTACTTC.